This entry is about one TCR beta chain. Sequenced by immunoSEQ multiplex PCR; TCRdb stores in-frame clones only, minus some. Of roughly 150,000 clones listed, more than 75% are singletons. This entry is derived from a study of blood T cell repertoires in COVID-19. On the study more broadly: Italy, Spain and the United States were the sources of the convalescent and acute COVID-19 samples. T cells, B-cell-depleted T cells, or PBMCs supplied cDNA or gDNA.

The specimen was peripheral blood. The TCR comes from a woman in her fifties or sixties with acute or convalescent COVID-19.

CDR3 region: CASSPQGAGPGGYTF. The CDR3, as DNA: TGTGCCAGCAGCCCTCAAGGGGCGGGGCCAGGCGGCTACACCTTC. The rearrangement links TRBV3-1 (or the pseudogene TRBV3-2) to TRBJ1-2, with TRBD1 as a possible D gene (5 bases). CDR1 and CDR2 from the germline V gene are LGHDT and YNNKEL (reference sequence). V was cut by 4 bases and J by 8 bases, with 20 bases left in between. This CDR3 comprises 15 residues.